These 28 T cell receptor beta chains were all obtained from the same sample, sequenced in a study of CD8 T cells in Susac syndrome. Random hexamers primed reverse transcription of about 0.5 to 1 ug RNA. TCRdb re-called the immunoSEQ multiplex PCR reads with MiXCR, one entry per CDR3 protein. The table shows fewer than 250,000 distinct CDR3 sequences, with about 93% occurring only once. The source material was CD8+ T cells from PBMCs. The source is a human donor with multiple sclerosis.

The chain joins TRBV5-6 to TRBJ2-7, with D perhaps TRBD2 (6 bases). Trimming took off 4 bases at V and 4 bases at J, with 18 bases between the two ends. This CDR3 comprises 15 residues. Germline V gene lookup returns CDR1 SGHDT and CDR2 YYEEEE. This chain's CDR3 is CASSPIGGDGYEQYF. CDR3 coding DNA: TGTGCCAGCAGCCCGATCGGGGGAGATGGGTACGAGCAGTACTTC.

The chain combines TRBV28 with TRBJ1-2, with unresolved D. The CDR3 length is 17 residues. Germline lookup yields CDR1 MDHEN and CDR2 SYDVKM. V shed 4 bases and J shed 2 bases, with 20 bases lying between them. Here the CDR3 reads CASSSPPRGLLNYGYTF. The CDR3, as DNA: TGTGCCAGCAGTTCCCCCCCACGCGGCCTTCTCAACTATGGCTACACCTTC.

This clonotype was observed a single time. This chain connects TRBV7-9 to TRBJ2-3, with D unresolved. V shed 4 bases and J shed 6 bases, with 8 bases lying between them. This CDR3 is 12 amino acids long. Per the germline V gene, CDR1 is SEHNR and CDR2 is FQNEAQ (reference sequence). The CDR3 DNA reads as TGTGCCAGCAGCTCCTATGATGATACGCAGTATTTT. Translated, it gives CASSSYDDTQYF.

DNA for the CDR3: TGTGCCAGCCGGACAGGGGGCCGATACGAGCAGTACTTC. This translates into CASRTGGRYEQYF. The chain recombines TRBV27 with TRBJ2-7; 11 nucleotides line up with TRBD1. Germline V gene data show CDR1 as MNHEY and CDR2 as SMNVEV (reference sequence). The V and J ends lost 8 bases and 4 bases, in that order; junction bases with no gene match: 4. This CDR3 has 13 amino acids.

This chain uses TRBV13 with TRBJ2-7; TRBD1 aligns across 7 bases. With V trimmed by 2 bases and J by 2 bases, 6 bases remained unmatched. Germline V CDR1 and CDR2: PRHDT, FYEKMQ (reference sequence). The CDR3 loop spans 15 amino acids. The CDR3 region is CASSLKGDRTYEQYF. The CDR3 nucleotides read TGTGCCAGCAGCTTAAAGGGGGACAGAACCTACGAGCAGTACTTC.

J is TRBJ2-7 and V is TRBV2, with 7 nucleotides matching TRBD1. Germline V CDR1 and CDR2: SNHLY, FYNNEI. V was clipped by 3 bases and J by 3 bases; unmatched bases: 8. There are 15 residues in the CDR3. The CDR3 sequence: CASSDRTGQLYEQYF. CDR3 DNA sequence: TGTGCCAGCAGTGACCGGACAGGACAACTCTACGAGCAGTACTTC.

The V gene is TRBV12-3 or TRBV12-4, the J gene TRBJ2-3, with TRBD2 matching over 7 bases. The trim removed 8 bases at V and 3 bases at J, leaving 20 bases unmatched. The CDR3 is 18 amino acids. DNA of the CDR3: TGTGCCAGCCGTACGACTTCTGGGGGGAGGGGAATTACAGATACGCAGTATTTT. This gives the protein CASRTTSGGRGITDTQYF.

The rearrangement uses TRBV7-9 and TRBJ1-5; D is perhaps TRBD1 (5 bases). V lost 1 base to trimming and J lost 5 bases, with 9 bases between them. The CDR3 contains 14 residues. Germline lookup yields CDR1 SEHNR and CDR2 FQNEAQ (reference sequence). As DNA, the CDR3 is TGTGCCAGCAGCTTAGGCAGGGACGATCAGCCCCAGCATTTT. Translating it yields CASSLGRDDQPQHF.

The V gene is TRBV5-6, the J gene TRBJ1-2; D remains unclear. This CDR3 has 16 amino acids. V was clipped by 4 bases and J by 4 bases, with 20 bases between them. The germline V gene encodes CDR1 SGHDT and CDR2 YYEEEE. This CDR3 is CASSPSFGLTAYGYTF. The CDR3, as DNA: TGTGCCAGCAGCCCCTCGTTTGGGTTGACGGCCTATGGCTACACCTTC.

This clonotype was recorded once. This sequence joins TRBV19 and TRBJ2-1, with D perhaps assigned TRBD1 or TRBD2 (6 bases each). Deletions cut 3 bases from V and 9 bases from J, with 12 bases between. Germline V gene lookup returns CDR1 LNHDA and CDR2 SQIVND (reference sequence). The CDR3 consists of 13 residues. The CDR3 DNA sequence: TGTGCCAGTAGTATTGCCGGGGGCCCTGAGCAGTTCTTC. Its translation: CASSIAGGPEQFF.

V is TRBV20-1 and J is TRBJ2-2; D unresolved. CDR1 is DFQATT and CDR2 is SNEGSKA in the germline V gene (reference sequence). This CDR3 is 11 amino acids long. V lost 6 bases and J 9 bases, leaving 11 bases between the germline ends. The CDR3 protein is CSAPSPRELFF. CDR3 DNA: TGCAGTGCCCCGAGTCCCCGGGAGCTGTTTTTT.

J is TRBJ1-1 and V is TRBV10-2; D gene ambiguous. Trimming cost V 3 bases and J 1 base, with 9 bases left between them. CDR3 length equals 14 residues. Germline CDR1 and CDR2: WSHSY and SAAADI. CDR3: CASSDDDTNTEAFF. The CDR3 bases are TGCGCCAGCAGTGATGATGACACGAACACTGAAGCTTTCTTT.

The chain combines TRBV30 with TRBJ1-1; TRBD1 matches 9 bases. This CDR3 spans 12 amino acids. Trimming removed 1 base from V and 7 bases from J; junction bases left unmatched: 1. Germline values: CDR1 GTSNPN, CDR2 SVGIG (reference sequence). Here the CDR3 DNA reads TGTGCCTGGAGTGAGGGACAGGGTGAAGCTTTCTTT. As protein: CAWSEGQGEAFF.

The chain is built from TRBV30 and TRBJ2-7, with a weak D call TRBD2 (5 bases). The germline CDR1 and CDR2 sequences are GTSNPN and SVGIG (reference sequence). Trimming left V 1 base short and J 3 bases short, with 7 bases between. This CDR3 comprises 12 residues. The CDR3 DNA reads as TGTGCCTGGAGTGCGGGGAACTACGAGCAGTACTTC. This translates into CAWSAGNYEQYF.

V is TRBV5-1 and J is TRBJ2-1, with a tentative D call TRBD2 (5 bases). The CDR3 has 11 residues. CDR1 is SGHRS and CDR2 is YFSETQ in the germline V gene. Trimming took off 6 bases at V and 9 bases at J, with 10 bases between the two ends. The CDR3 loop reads CASKDSAEQFF. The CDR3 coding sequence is TGCGCCAGCAAGGACTCGGCTGAGCAGTTCTTC. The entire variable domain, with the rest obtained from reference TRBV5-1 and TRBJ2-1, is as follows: KAGVTQTPRYLIKTRGQQVTLSCSPISGHRSVSWYQQTPGQGLQFLFEYFSETQRNKGNFPGRFSGRQFSNSRSEMNVSTLELGDSALYLCASKDSAEQFFGPGTRLTVL.

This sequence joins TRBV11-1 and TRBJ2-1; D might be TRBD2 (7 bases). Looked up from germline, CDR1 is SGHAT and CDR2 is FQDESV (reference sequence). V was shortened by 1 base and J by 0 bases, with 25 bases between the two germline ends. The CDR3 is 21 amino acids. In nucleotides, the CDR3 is TGTGCCAGCAGCTTAGGATGGGGGGCCCCCGGGCGGGAGAGCTCCTACAATGAGCAGTTCTTC. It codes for CASSLGWGAPGRESSYNEQFF.

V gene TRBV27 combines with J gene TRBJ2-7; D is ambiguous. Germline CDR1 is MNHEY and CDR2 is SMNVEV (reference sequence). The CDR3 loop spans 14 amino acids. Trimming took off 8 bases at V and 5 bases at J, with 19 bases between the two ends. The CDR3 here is CASPMRQAWNEQYF. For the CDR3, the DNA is TGTGCCAGCCCTATGCGGCAAGCCTGGAACGAGCAGTACTTC.

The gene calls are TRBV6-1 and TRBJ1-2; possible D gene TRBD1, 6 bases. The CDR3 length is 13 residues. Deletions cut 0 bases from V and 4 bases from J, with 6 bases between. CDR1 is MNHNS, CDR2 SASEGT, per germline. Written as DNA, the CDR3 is TGTGCCAGCAGTGAAGCGGACAGCTATGGCTACACCTTC. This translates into CASSEADSYGYTF.

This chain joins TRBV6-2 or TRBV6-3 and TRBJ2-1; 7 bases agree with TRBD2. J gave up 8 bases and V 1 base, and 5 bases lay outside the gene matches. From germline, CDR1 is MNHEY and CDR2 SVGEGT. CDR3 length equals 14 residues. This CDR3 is CASSYLTSRDEQFF. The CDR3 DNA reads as TGTGCCAGCAGTTACTTGACTAGCCGGGATGAGCAGTTCTTC.

The CDR3 sequence is CASSVAVGTLNTEAFF. CDR3 DNA: TGTGCCAGCAGCGTAGCCGTAGGAACCTTGAACACTGAAGCTTTCTTT. V is TRBV9 and J is TRBJ1-1; D not certain. CDR1 SGDLS and CDR2 YYNGEE come from the germline V gene. The CDR3 length is 16 residues. V was shortened by 0 bases and J by 0 bases, with 12 bases between the two germline ends.

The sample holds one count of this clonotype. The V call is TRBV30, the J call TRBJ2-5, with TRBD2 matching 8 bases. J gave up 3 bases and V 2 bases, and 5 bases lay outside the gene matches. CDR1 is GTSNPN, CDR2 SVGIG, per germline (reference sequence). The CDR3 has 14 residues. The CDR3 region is CAWSKVAGKETQYF. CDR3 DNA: TGTGCCTGGAGTAAGGTAGCGGGAAAAGAGACCCAGTACTTC.

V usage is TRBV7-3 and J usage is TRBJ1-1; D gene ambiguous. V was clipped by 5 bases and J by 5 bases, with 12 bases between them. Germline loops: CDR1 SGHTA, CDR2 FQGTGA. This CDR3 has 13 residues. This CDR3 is CASSHSQGTEAFF. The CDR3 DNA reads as TGTGCCAGCAGCCACAGTCAAGGGACTGAAGCTTTCTTT.

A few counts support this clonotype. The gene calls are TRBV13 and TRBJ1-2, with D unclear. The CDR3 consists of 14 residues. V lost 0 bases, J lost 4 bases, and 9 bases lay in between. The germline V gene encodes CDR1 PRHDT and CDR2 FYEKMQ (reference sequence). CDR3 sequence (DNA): TGTGCCAGCAGCTTAGGTTCAGGAGGCTATGGCTACACCTTC. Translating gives CASSLGSGGYGYTF.

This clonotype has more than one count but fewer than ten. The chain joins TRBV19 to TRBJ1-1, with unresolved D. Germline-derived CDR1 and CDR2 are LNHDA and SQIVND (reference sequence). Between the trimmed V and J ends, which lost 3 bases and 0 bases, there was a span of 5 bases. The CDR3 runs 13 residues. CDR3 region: CASSMVLNTEAFF. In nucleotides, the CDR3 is TGTGCCAGTAGTATGGTTTTGAACACTGAAGCTTTCTTT.

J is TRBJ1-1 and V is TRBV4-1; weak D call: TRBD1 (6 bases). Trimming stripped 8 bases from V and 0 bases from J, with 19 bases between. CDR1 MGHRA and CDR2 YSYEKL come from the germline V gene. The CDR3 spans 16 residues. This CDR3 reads CASSPGGHGMNTEAFF. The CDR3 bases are TGCGCCAGCTCCCCCGGGGGGCATGGAATGAACACTGAAGCTTTCTTT.

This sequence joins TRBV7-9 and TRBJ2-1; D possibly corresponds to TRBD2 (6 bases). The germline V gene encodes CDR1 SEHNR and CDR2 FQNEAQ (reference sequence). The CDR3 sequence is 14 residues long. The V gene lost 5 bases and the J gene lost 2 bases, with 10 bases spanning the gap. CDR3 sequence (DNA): TGTGCCAGCAGCCGGGCTAGCGCCTACAATGAGCAGTTCTTC. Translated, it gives CASSRASAYNEQFF.

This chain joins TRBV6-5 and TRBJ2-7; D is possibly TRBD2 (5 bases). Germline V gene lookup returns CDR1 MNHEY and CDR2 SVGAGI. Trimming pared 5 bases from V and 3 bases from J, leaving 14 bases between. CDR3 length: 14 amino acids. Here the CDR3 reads CASSDRAGSYEQYF. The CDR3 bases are TGTGCCAGCAGTGATCGGGCGGGCAGCTACGAGCAGTACTTC.

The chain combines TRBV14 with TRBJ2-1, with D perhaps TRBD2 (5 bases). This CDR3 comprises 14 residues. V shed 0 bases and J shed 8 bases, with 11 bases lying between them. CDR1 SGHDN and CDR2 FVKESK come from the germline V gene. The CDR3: CASSQEVRGHEQFF. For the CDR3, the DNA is TGTGCCAGCAGCCAAGAAGTGCGAGGGCATGAGCAGTTCTTC.